The present entry profiles one T cell receptor beta chain with its context. Its antigen remains unidentified. Sequenced by immunoSEQ multiplex PCR; TCRdb stores in-frame clones only, minus some. The data contain around 20,000 clones, about 78% of them singletons. Before the COVID-19 pandemic, during about 2010-2018, CD4+ T cells were taken from unexposed donors. CD4+ T cells were isolated from the cells after about nine days of culture. The record originates from a study of CD4 T cells in relation to SARS-CoV-2 and coronaviruses. For the study at large: TCR beta CDR3s were sequenced after approximately 9-day antigen culture of PBMCs. Crossreactive spike epitopes shared across donors were mapped to their HLA restriction. Negative control cultures got HIV-1 Nef peptides or no peptide.

The study, taken as a whole, reports: In approximately 70% of donors, memory CD4+ clonotypes crossrecognized SARS-CoV-2 and at least one common cold coronavirus spike.

There are 16 residues in the CDR3. The V gene lost 1 base and the J gene lost 7 bases, with 17 bases spanning the gap. Germline loops: CDR1 MGHRA, CDR2 YSYEKL. The clonotype comes from a human donor in good health. Sample: CD4+ T cells from PBMCs, cultured in vitro. V is TRBV4-1 and J is TRBJ2-1; unclear D gene. The CDR3 loop reads CASSQASGSQRNEQFF. Here the CDR3 DNA reads TGCGCCAGCAGCCAAGCCTCCGGGTCTCAGAGGAATGAGCAGTTCTTC.